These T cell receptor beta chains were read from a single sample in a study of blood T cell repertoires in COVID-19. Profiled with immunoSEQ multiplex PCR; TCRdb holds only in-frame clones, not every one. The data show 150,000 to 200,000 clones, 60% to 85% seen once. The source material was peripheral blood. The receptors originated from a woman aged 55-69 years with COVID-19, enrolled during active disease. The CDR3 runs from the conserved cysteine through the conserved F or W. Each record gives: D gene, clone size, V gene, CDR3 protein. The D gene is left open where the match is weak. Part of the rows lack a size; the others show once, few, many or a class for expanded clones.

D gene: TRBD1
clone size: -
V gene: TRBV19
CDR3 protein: CASTITGTGVTEAFF

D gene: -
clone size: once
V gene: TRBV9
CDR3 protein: CASSSLNRDTQYF

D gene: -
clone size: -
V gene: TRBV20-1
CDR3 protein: CSARAGETQYF

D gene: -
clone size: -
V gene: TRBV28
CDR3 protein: CASSLSSSYNEQFF

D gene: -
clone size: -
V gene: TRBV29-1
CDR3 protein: CSVPTAGNTEAFF

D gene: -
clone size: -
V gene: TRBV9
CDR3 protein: CASSVGGDYGYTF

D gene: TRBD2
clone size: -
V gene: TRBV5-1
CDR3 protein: CASSPRTSGNADTQYF

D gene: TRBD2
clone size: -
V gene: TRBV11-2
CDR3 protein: CASSFGGGSTDTQYF

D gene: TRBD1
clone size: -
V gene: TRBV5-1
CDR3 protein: CASSFSPAPGTGGNTIYF

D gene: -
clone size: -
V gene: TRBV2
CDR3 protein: CASSETEGGGYTF

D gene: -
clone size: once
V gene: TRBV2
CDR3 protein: CASSTRRGIDTQYF

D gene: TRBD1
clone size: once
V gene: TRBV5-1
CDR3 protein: CASSLDNAGGAYGYTF

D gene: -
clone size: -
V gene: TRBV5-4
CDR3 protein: CASSFGQNEKLFF

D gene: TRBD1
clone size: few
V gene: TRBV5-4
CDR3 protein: CASSPRAGGRTGELFF

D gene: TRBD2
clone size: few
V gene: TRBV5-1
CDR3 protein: CASSFLPGLAGAGARTDTQYF

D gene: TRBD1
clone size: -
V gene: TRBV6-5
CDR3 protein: CASGQGAYGYTF

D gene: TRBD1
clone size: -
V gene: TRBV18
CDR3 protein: CASSPRIGDSSGNTIYF

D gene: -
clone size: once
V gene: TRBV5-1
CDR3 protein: CASSLAGGEQYF

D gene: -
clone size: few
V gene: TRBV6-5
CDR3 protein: CASTRDTANYGYTF

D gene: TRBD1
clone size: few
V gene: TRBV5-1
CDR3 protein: CASSSGTGSETQYF

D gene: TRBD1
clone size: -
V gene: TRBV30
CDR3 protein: CAWSADRRFSGNTIYF

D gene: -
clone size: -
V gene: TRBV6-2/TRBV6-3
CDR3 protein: CASSSQTGVPGANVLTF

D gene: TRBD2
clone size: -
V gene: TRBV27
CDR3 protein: CTARTSGQETQYF

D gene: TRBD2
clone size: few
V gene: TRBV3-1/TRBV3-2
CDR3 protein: CASSQVTSGRIADTQYF

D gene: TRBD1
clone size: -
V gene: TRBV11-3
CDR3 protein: CASSNRGPDTQYF

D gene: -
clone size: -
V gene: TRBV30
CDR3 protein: CAWSAGATNEKLFF

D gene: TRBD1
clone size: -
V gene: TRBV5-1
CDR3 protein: CASSVGQGDQPQHF

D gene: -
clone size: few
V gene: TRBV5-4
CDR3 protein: CASSLVPGADTEAFF

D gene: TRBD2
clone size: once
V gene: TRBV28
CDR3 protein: CASEGGIGSYEQYF

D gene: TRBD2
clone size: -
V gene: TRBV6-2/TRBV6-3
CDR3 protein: CASSLAGRYGEQFF

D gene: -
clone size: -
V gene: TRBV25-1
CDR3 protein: CASSEWRGPWSNEKLFF

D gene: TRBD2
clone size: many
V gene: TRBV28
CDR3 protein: CASRRGLAGFTGELFF

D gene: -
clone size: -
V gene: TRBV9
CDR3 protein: CASSPKEQGREKLFF

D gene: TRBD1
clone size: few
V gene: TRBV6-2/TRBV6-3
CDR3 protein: CASSPGQLTEAFF

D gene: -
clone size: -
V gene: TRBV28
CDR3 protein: CASSFSPMNTEAFF

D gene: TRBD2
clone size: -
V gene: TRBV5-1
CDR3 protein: CASSLLPGGYNEQFF

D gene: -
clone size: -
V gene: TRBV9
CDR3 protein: CASSPHWGGSATNEKLFF

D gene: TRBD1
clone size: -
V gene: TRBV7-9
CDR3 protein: CASSLDRVEEKLFF

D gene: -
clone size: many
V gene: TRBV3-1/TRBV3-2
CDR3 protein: CASTQGVNTEAFF

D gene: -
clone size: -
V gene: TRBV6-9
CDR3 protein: CASKKGGDFAQPQHF

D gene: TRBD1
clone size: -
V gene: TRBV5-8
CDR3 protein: CASSDLQGERYGYTF

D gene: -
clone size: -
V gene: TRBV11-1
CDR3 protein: CASSPTSPSVPGELFF

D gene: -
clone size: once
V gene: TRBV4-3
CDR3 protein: CASSQDKPDTQYF

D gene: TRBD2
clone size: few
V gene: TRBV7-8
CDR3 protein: CASSLGGTSDTQYF

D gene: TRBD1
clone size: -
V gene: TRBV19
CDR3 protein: CASSSQGAREKLFF

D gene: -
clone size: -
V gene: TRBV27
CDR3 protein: CASSPKFLGEAYEQYF

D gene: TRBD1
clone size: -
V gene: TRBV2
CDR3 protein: CASRGDRQMNTEAFF

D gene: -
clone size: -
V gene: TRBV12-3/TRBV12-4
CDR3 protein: CASSFSGGNTIYF

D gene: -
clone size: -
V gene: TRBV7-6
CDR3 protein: CASSLGQSAGNSPLHF

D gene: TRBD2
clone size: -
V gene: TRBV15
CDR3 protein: CATSRDGGGADNEQFF

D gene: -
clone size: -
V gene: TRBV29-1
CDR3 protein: CSVAPARVSYEQYF